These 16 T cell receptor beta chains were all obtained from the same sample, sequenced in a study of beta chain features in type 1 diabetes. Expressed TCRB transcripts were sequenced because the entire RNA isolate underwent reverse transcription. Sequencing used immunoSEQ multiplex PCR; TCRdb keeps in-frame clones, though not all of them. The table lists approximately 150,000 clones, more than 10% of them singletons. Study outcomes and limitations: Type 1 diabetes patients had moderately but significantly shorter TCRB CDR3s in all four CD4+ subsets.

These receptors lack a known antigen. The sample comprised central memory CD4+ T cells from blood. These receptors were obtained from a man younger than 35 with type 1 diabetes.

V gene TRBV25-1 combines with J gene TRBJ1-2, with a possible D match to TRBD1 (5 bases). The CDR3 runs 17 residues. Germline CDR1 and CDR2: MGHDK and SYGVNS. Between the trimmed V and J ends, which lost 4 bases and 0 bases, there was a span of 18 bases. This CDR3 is CASSVGGPREANYGYTF. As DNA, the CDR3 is TGTGCCAGCAGTGTCGGAGGCCCCAGGGAAGCTAACTATGGCTACACCTTC.

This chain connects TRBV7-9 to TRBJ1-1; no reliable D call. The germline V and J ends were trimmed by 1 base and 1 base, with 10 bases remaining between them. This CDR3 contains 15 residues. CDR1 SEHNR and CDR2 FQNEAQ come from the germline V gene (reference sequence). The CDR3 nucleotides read TGTGCCAGCAGCTTAGGTGGAGGAACGAACACTGAAGCTTTCTTT. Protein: CASSLGGGTNTEAFF.

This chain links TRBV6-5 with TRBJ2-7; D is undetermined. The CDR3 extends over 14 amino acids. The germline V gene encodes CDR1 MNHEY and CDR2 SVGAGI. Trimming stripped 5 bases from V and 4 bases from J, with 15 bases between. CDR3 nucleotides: TGTGCCAGCAGTGCGTGGCAGACCCTGTACGAGCAGTACTTC. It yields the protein CASSAWQTLYEQYF.

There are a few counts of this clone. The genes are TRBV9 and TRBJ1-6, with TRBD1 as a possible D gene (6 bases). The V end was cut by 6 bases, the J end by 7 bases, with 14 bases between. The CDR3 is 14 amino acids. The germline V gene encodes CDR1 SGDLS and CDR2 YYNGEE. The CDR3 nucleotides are TGTGCCAGCACCTTAAACAGGGAAAATTCACCCCTCCACTTT. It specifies CASTLNRENSPLHF.

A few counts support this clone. The CDR3 region has the DNA TGCGCCAGCAAGCTGTTTCCTGATAAAACCGGTAACATTCAGTACTTC. Protein: CASKLFPDKTGNIQYF. The V gene is TRBV5-1, the J gene TRBJ2-4; D unclear. Germline loops: CDR1 SGHRS, CDR2 YFSETQ. The V end lost 6 bases, the J end lost 7 bases, and 23 bases lay between the germline ends. This CDR3 has 16 residues.

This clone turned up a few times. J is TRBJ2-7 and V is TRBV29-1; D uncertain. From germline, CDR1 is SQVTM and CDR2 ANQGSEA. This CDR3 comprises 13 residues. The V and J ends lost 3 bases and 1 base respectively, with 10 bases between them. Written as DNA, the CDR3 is TGCAGCGTTGAGCTAAGTTCGTCCTACGAGCAGTACTTC. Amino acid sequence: CSVELSSSYEQYF.

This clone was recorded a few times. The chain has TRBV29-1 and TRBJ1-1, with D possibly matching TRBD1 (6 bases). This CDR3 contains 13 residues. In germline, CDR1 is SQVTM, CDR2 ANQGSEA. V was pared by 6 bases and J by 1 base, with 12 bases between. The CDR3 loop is CSVGGAPNTEAFF. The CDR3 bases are TGCAGCGTGGGGGGGGCCCCGAACACTGAAGCTTTCTTT.

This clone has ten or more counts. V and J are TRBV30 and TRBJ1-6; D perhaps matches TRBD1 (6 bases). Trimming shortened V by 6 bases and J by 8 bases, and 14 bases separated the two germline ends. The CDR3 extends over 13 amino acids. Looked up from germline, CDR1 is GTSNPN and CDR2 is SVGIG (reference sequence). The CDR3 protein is CACQWAGDSPLHF. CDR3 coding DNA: TGTGCCTGCCAGTGGGCAGGGGATTCACCCCTCCACTTT.

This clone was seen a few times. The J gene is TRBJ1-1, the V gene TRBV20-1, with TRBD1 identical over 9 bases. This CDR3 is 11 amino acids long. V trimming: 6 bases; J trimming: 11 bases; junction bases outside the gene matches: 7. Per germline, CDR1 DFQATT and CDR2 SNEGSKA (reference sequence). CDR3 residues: CSAKKGTGAFF. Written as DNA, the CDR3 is TGCAGTGCGAAGAAAGGGACAGGGGCTTTCTTT.

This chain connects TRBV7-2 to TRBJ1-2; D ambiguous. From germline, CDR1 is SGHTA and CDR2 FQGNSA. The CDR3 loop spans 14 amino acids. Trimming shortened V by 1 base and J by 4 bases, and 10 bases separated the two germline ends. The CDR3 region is CASSLGALSYGYTF. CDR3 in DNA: TGTGCCAGCAGCTTAGGGGCCCTTAGCTATGGCTACACCTTC.

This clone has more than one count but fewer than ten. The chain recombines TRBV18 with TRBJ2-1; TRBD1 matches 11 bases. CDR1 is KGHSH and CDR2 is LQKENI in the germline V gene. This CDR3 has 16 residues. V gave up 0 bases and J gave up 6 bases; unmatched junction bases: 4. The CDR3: CASSPPGTGGRNEQFF. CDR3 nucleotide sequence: TGTGCCAGCTCACCACCAGGGACAGGGGGACGCAATGAGCAGTTCTTC.

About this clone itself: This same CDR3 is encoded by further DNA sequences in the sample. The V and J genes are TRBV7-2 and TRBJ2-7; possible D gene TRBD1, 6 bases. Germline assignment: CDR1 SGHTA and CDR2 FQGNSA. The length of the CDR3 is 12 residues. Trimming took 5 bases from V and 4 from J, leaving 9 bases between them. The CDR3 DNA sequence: TGTGCCAGCAGCGTAGGGGGATACGAGCAGTACTTC. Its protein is CASSVGGYEQYF.

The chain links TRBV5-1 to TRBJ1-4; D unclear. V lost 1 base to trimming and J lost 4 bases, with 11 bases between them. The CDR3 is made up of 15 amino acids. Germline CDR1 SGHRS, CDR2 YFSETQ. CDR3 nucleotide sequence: TGCGCCAGCAGCTTGTCCACGTTTGGTAATGAAAAACTGTTTTTT. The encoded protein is CASSLSTFGNEKLFF.

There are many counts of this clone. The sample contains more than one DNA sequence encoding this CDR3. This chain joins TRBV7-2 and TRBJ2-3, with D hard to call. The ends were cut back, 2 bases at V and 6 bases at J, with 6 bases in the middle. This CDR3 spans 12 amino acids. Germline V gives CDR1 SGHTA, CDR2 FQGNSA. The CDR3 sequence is CASSLFADTQYF. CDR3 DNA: TGTGCCAGCAGCTTATTCGCGGATACGCAGTATTTT.

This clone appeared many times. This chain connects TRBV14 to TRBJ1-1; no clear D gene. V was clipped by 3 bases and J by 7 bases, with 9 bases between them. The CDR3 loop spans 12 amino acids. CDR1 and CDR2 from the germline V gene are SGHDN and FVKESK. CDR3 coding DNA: TGTGCCAGCAGCCAGGCGGGATATGAAGCTTTCTTT. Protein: CASSQAGYEAFF.

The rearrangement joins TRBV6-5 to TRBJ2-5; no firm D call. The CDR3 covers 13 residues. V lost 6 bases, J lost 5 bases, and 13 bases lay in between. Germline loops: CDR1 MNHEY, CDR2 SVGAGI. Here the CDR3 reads CASSERVRETQYF. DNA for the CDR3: TGTGCCAGCAGCGAGCGAGTCCGGGAGACCCAGTACTTC.